The source of this T cell receptor beta chain is a study of blood T cells in healthy people across ages. The second PCR ran about 6 to 12 cycles with a sample-barcoded 5' primer and J-beta primers. TCRdb fed the 5' RACE reads into MiXCR, producing one record per CDR3 protein. The data hold about 1.6 million distinct CDR3 sequences, with roughly 32% observed a single time. CDR3 size: 16 residues. V shed 7 bases and J shed 3 bases, with 22 bases lying between them. The germline V gene has CDR1 MNHNS and CDR2 SASEGT. Sequenced sample: blood. This chain connects TRBV6-1 to TRBJ2-7; no reliable D call. The TCR originated in a woman aged 30 to 39 in good health. The CDR3 reads CASIAQPASTYYEQYF. The CDR3 DNA sequence: TGTGCCAGCATTGCTCAACCCGCGAGTACATACTACGAGCAGTACTTC.